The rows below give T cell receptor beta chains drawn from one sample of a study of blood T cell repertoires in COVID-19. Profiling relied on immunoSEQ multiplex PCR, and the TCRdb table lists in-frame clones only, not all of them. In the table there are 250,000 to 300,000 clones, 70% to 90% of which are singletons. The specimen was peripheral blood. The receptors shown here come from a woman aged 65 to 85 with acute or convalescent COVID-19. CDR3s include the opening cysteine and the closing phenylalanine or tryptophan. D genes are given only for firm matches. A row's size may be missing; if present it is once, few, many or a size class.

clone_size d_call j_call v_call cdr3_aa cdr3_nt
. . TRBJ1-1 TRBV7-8 CASSLGALEAFF TGTGCCAGCAGCTTAGGGGCGTTAGAAGCTTTCTTT
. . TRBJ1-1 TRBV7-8 CASSDTGTRTEAFF TGTGCCAGCAGCGATACAGGGACGCGAACTGAAGCTTTCTTT
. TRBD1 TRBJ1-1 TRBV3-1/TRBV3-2 CASRHRDRNTEAFF TGTGCCAGCAGACACCGGGACAGAAACACTGAAGCTTTCTTT
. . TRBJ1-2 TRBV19 CASSIHTVQARNYGYTF TGTGCCAGTAGTATCCATACCGTCCAGGCTCGGAACTATGGCTACACCTTC
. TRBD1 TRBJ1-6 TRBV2 CASSSGTGNSPLHF TGTGCCAGCAGTAGCGGGACAGGGAATTCACCCCTCCACTTT
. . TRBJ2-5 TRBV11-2 CASSLGRGEQETQYF TGTGCCAGCAGCTTAGGGCGGGGTGAACAAGAGACCCAGTACTTC
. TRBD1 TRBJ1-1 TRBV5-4 CASSGGQGLGTFF TGTGCCAGCAGCGGCGGACAGGGTCTTGGAACTTTCTTT
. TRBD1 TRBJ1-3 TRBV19 CASGQGKGNTIYF TGTGCCAGCGGACAGGGTAAAGGAAACACCATATATTTT
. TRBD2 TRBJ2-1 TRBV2 CASSEALGRGGGNEQFF TGTGCCAGCAGTGAAGCGCTTGGGCGGGGGGGCGGCAATGAGCAGTTCTTC
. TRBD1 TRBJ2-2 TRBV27 CASRSGTGGWSSLFF TGTGCCAGCAGGTCCGGGACAGGGGGCTGGAGTTCGCTGTTTTTT
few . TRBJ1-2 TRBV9 CASSVGRQAIYGYTF TGTGCCAGCAGCGTAGGGCGACAGGCAATCTATGGCTACACCTTC
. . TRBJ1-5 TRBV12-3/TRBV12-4 CASSFSGNQPQHF TGTGCCAGCAGTTTTAGCGGCAATCAGCCCCAGCATTTT
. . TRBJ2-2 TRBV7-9 CASIRQRLGNTGELFF TGTGCCAGCATCCGCCAGAGACTAGGGAACACCGGGGAGCTGTTTTTT
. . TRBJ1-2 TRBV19 CASSSQGTNYGYTF TGTGCCAGTAGTTCTCAGGGTACCAACTATGGCTACACCTTC
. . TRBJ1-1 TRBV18 CASSPGRVGYTEAFF TGTGCCAGCTCACCGGGCAGGGTAGGATACACTGAAGCTTTCTTT
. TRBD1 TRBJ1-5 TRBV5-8 CASSLRGGTGDQPQHF TGTGCCAGCAGCTTGCGGGGCGGGACAGGGGACCAGCCCCAGCATTTT
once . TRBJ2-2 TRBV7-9 CASSRDGELFF TGTGCCAGCAGTCGCGACGGGGAGCTGTTTTTT